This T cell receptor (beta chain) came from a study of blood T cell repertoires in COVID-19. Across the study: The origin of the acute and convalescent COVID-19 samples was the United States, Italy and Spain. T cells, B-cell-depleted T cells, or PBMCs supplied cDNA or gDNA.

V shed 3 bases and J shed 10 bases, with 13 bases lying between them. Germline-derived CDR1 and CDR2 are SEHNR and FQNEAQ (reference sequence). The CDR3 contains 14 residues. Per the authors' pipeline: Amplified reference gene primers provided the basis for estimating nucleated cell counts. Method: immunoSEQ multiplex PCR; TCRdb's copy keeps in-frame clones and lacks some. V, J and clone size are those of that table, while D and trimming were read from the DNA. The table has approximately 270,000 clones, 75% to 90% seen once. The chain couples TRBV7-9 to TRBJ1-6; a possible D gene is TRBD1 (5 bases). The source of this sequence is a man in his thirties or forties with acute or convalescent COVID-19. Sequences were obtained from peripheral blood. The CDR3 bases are TGTGCCAGCAGCTTTTTGGCAGGGAACTCACCCCTCCACTTT. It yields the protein CASSFLAGNSPLHF. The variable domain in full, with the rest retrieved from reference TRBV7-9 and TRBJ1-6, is DTGVSQNPRHKITKRGQNVTFRCDPISEHNRLYWYRQTLGQGPEFLTYFQNEAQLEKSRLLSDRFSAERPKGSFSTLEIQRTEQGDSAMYLCASSFLAGNSPLHFGNGTRLTVT.